This T cell receptor (beta chain) was sequenced in a study of cytomegalovirus exposure and HLA in healthy donors. This clone was observed a handful of times. Its antigen is not identified. Study-level findings and limits: Reportedly, TCR beta sequences accurately predicted HLA-A and HLA-B alleles in most subjects.

PCR employed 60 Vbeta and 13 Jbeta primers. Here immunoSEQ multiplex PCR was the method, and the copy in TCRdb shows in-frame clones only, minus some. The sample has approximately 190,000 clones, 82% seen once. Sequenced input: PBMCs. The TCR originated in a young woman in good health and CMV-seronegative.

The CDR3 DNA reads as TGCAGTGCTAGAGACATCTACGAGCAGTACTTC. This encodes CSARDIYEQYF. The chain carries TRBV20-1 and TRBJ2-7; D unclear. The CDR3 contains 11 residues. Per the germline V gene, CDR1 is DFQATT and CDR2 is SNEGSKA (reference sequence). V was clipped by 0 bases and J by 3 bases, with 3 bases between them.